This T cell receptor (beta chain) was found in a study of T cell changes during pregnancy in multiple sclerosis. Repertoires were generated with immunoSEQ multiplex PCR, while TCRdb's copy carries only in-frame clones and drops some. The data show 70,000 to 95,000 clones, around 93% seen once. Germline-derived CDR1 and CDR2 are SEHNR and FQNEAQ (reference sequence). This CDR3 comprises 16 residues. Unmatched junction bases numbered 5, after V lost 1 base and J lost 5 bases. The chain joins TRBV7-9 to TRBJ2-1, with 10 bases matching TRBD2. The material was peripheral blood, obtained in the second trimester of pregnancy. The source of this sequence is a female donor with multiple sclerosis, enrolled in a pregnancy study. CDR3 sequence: CASSLGSGLADNEQFF. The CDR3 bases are TGTGCCAGCAGCTTAGGGTCAGGACTAGCGGACAATGAGCAGTTCTTC.